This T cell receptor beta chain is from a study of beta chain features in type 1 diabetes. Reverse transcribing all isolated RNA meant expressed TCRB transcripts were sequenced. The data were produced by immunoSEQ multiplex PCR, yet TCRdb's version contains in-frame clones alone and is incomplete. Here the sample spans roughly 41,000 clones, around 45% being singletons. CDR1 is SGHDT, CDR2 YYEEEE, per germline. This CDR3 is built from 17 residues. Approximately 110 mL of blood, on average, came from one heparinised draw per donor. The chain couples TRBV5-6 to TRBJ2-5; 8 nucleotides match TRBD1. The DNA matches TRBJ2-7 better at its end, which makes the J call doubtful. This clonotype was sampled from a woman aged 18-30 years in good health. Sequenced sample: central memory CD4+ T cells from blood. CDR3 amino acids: CASSQYSPGQASYEQYF. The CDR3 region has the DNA TGTGCCAGCAGCCAATACTCTCCGGGACAGGCCTCCTACGAGCAGTACTTC.